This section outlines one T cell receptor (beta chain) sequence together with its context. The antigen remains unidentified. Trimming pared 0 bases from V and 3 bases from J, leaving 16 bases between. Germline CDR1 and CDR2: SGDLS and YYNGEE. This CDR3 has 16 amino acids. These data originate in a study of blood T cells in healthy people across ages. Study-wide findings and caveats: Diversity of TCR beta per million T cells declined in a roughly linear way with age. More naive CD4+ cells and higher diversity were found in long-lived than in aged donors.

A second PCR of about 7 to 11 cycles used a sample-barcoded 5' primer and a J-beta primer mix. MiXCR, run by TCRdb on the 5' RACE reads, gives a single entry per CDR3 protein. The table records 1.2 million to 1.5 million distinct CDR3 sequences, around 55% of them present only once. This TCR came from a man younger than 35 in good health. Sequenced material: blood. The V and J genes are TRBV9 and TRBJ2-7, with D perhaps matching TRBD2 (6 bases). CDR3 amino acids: CASSVVPEGRSYEQYF. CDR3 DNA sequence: TGTGCCAGCAGCGTAGTCCCGGAGGGACGGAGCTACGAGCAGTACTTC.